The rows below give T cell receptor beta chains drawn from one sample of a study of patients and donors after allogeneic stem cell transplantation. Using its own MiXCR run on the RT-PCR reads, TCRdb lists one record per CDR3 protein. Of approximately 250,000 distinct CDR3 sequences in the sample, roughly an eighth are singletons; the top ten hold roughly 12%. The specimen was blood, either unsorted or a sorted T cell fraction (not recorded which). These receptors were obtained from a human donor who was either an allogeneic HSCT recipient or a stem cell or donor lymphocyte infusion donor (not recorded which). It is not recorded whose cells these are; they may come from a transplant donor. Both conserved end residues are part of each CDR3. The order of the fields is J gene, V gene, CDR3 length, D gene, clone size, CDR3 DNA, CDR3 protein. The D gene is left open where the match is weak. For some rows the clone size is stated as once, few or many, or as a class when expanded; others skip it.

TRBJ2-5	TRBV4-1	16	NA	few	TGCGCCAGCAGCCCAGCGTGGGGGGCCTCACAAGAGACCCAGTACTTC	CASSPAWGASQETQYF
TRBJ1-6	TRBV4-2	17	NA	few	TGTGCCAGCATCCAAGCGGCAGTCCCAGGGAAGAATTCACCCCTCCACTTT	CASIQAAVPGKNSPLHF
TRBJ1-2	TRBV24-1	16	NA	NA	TGTGCCACCAGTGACCCTGGACAAGGGGCGAGCTATGGCTACACCTTC	CATSDPGQGASYGYTF
TRBJ2-1	TRBV13	16	TRBD2	NA	TGTGCCAGCAGCTTAGTTCTAGCGGGGGGGAAAAATGAGCAGTTCTTC	CASSLVLAGGKNEQFF
TRBJ1-1	TRBV6-1	15	NA	few	TGTGCCAGCACCTCAGGGGCGGACACGGGCACTGAAGCTTTCTTT	CASTSGADTGTEAFF
TRBJ1-5	TRBV30	13	NA	many	TGTGCCTGGAGTTCCGGGACCCAGCAGCCCCAGCATTTT	CAWSSGTQQPQHF
TRBJ1-1	TRBV5-1	17	NA	few	TGCGCCAGCAGCGAGCAGTGGGCACAGGCCCCGAACACTGAAGCTTTCTTT	CASSEQWAQAPNTEAFF
TRBJ2-3	TRBV2	15	TRBD2	NA	TGTGCCAGCACGACTAGCGGGATGGGCACAGATACGCAGTATTTT	CASTTSGMGTDTQYF
TRBJ2-7	TRBV6-1	16	TRBD1	few	TGTGCCAGCAGCCCCGGGCAGTGGACAGGGAAGTTCGAGCAGTACTTC	CASSPGQWTGKFEQYF
TRBJ1-2	TRBV6-5	14	TRBD1	many	TGTGCCAGCAGTTACTCGACAGGGGGCTATGGCTACACCTTC	CASSYSTGGYGYTF
TRBJ1-6	TRBV18	12	NA	NA	TGTGCCAGCTCACCATCGGCAGAAGCCCTCCACTTT	CASSPSAEALHF
TRBJ1-6	TRBV5-1	15	TRBD1	few	TGCGCCAGCAGCCCGAGAACAGGGGAGAATTCACCCCTCCACTTT	CASSPRTGENSPLHF
TRBJ2-2	TRBV6-1	14	NA	NA	TGTGCCAGCACGAGGGCGTCGGACACCGGGGAGCTGTTTTTT	CASTRASDTGELFF
TRBJ1-1	TRBV4-3	15	NA	NA	TGCGCCAGCAGCCAAGATGCCAGGGGAGGCACTGAAGCTTTCTTT	CASSQDARGGTEAFF
TRBJ1-2	TRBV6-2/TRBV6-3	13	TRBD1	NA	TGTGCCAGCAGCCCGACAGGGCTCTATGGCTACACCTTC	CASSPTGLYGYTF
TRBJ2-7	TRBV20-1	17	TRBD1	few	TGCAGTGCTCATCCACTTACAGGGGGCGACGGGGCCTACGAGCAGTACTTC	CSAHPLTGGDGAYEQYF
TRBJ1-5	TRBV24-1	14	NA	many	TGTGCCACCAGTGGCAGGGAATGGAACCAGCCCCAGCATTTT	CATSGREWNQPQHF
TRBJ2-7	TRBV10-2	15	NA	NA	TGCGCCAGCAGTGATTTGGTTTTCCTTTCCTACGAGCAGTACTTC	CASSDLVFLSYEQYF
TRBJ2-1	TRBV24-1	12	NA	many	TGTGCCACCAGTGAAGAGGGTAACTTCCTCTCATTC	CATSEEGNFLSF
TRBJ1-1	TRBV4-1	13	NA	NA	TGCGCCAGCAGCCGACAGCTGAACACTGAAGCTTTCTTT	CASSRQLNTEAFF
TRBJ1-5	TRBV6-2/TRBV6-3	12	NA	many	TGTGCCAGCAGCCGGACGGTTCAGCCCCAGCATTTT	CASSRTVQPQHF
TRBJ2-7	TRBV5-5	14	TRBD1	many	TGTGCCAGCAGCCCCGGACAGGGATCCTACGAGCAGTACTTC	CASSPGQGSYEQYF
TRBJ1-1	TRBV9	16	TRBD1	NA	TGTGCCAGCAGCCCGCGGACAGGGGACCTGAACACTGAAGCTTTCTTT	CASSPRTGDLNTEAFF
TRBJ2-3	TRBV20-1	14	TRBD1	NA	TGCAGTGCAGCCGGGACAGGGTTGGCAGATACGCAGTATTTT	CSAAGTGLADTQYF
TRBJ2-5	TRBV24-1	13	NA	NA	TGTGCCACCAGTGAGGCAGGGGGGGAGACCCAGTACTTC	CATSEAGGETQYF
TRBJ2-1	TRBV20-1	17	TRBD2	NA	TGCAGTGCTAGAGATGCCCTCCTGCGGGGGGGCTACAATGAGCAGTTCTTC	CSARDALLRGGYNEQFF
TRBJ1-2	TRBV27	13	TRBD1	many	TGTGCCAGCAGTACAGGGGCGTACTATGGCTACACCTTC	CASSTGAYYGYTF
TRBJ1-3	TRBV3-1	13	NA	many	TGTGCCAGCAGCGACCAATCTGGAAACACCATATATTTT	CASSDQSGNTIYF
TRBJ2-1	TRBV2	16	TRBD2	NA	TGTGCCAGCCCGAAGAGGGCCAGCGGGGGGGCCGGTGAGCAGTTCTTC	CASPKRASGGAGEQFF
TRBJ1-1	TRBV6-5	12	NA	few	TGTGCCAGCAGTCCAACAACTAATGAAGCTTTCTTT	CASSPTTNEAFF
TRBJ1-1	TRBV20-1	13	TRBD1	many	TGCAGTGCTCTCGGGACAGGGGGCACTGAAGCTTTCTTT	CSALGTGGTEAFF
TRBJ2-1	TRBV20-1	16	TRBD2	NA	TGCAGTGCTAGAGATCCCCGGACTAGCGCGTACAATGAGCAGTTCTTC	CSARDPRTSAYNEQFF
TRBJ1-2	TRBV12-3/TRBV12-4	16	TRBD1	few	TGTGCCAGCGCCCGCCCTGGACAGGGGGCCCACTATGGCTACACCTTC	CASARPGQGAHYGYTF
TRBJ1-2	TRBV4-1	14	NA	many	TGCGCCAGCAGCCAAGGTCTGGGAAACTATGGCTACACCTTC	CASSQGLGNYGYTF
TRBJ1-1	TRBV20-1	12	NA	NA	TGCAGTGCTAGTGACAATTCACCTGAAGCTTTCTTT	CSASDNSPEAFF
TRBJ1-5	TRBV2	18	NA	many	TGTGCCAGCAGCGGCAGGACGGGAGGATTCGGACGCAATCAGCCCCAGCATTTT	CASSGRTGGFGRNQPQHF
TRBJ2-3	TRBV5-6	13	NA	few	TGTGCCAGCAGCTTGATGAGACTACATACGCAGTATTTT	CASSLMRLHTQYF
TRBJ2-7	TRBV27	16	TRBD1	NA	TGTGCCAGCAGACCACGGGGACAGGGAGAATCCTACGAGCAGTACTTC	CASRPRGQGESYEQYF
TRBJ1-5	TRBV12-5	17	NA	many	TGTGCTAGTGGTTTGGTATCGGTACAGGGTGGCAATCAGCCCCAGCATTTT	CASGLVSVQGGNQPQHF
TRBJ2-3	TRBV5-4	18	TRBD1	NA	TGTGCCAGCAGCTGGGGGGACAGGGTAAGCCTCGGCACAGATACGCAGTATTTT	CASSWGDRVSLGTDTQYF
TRBJ2-7	TRBV20-1	11	NA	NA	TGCAGTGCTAGTAGGCAATCCGAGCAGTACTTC	CSASRQSEQYF
TRBJ2-5	TRBV12-3/TRBV12-4	16	TRBD2	few	TGTGCCAGCAGTTTCGGCGGGAGGCTCCAGGCAGAGACCCAGTACTTC	CASSFGGRLQAETQYF
TRBJ2-2	TRBV24-1	13	NA	NA	TGTGCCACCAACGGGGTACGGACCGGGGAGCTGTTTTTT	CATNGVRTGELFF
TRBJ2-2	TRBV4-1	14	NA	NA	TGCGCCAGCAGAACCAGGGGGAACACCGGGGAGCTGTTTTTT	CASRTRGNTGELFF
TRBJ2-3	TRBV4-2	17	TRBD1	many	TGTGCCAGCAGCCAAGGTTTCCGGGACAGGGCAACAGATACGCAGTATTTT	CASSQGFRDRATDTQYF
TRBJ2-1	TRBV5-6	15	NA	few	TGTGCCAGTCCCGTGTGGGGCTTTTCTTACAATGAGCAGTTCTTC	CASPVWGFSYNEQFF
TRBJ1-2	TRBV6-5	14	NA	many	TGTGCCAGCAGTTACCCGGAAGCCCCCTATGGCTACACCTTC	CASSYPEAPYGYTF
TRBJ1-4	TRBV7-2	17	TRBD1	few	TGTGCCAGCAGCTTAGAGGACAGGGGTACAACTAATGAAAAACTGTTTTTT	CASSLEDRGTTNEKLFF
TRBJ1-5	TRBV20-1	14	NA	few	TGCAGTGCTAGGGGCTTGACAGCAAATCAGCCCCAGCATTTT	CSARGLTANQPQHF
TRBJ1-6	TRBV20-1	12	TRBD1	few	TGCAGTGCGTGGGACAGGGGAGCACCCCTCCACTTT	CSAWDRGAPLHF
TRBJ1-3	TRBV6-1	17	NA	few	TGTGCCAGCACTATTACCCGGACAGCCTTCTCTGGAAACACCATATATTTT	CASTITRTAFSGNTIYF
TRBJ1-4	TRBV2	16	NA	NA	TGTGCCAGCAGTGAAGGGAGGGAGGTTCGTAATGAAAAACTGTTTTTT	CASSEGREVRNEKLFF
TRBJ2-3	TRBV30	15	TRBD1	few	TGTGCCTGGAGTGCAAAAGGGGGCTTAACAGATACGCAGTATTTT	CAWSAKGGLTDTQYF
TRBJ1-6	TRBV2	12	NA	NA	TGTGCCAGCAGTGAAGGGCGCGGATCCCTCCACTTT	CASSEGRGSLHF